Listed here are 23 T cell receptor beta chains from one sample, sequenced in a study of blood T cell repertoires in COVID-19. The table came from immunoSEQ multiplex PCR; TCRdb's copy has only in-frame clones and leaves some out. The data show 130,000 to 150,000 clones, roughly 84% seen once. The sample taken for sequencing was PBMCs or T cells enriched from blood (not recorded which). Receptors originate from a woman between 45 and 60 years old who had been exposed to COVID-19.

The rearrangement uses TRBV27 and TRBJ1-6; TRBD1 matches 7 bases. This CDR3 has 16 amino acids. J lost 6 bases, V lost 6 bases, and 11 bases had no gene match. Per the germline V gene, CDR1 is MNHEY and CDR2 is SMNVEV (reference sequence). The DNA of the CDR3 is TGTGCCAGCAGCCACGGACAGGTTTTACTTAATTCACCCCTCCACTTT. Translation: CASSHGQVLLNSPLHF.

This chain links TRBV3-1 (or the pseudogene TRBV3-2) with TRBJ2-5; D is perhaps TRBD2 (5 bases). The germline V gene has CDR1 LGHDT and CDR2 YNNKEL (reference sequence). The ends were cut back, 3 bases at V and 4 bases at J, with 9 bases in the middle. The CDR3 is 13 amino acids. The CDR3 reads CASSHPGRETQYF. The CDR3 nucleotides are TGTGCCAGCAGCCACCCTGGGAGAGAGACCCAGTACTTC.

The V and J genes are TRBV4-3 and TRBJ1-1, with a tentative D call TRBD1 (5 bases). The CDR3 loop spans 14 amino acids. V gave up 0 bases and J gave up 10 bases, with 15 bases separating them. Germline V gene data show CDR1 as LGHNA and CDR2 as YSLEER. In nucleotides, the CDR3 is TGCGCCAGCAGCCAAGATCAGGGAGGGATTGTAGCTTTCTTT. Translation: CASSQDQGGIVAFF.

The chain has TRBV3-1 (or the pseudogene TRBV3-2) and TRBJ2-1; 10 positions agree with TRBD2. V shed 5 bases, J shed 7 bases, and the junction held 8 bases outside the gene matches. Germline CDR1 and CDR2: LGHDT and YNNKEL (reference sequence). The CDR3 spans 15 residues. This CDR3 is CASSEWVAGGNEQFF. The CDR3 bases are TGTGCCAGCAGCGAATGGGTAGCGGGAGGTAATGAGCAGTTCTTC.

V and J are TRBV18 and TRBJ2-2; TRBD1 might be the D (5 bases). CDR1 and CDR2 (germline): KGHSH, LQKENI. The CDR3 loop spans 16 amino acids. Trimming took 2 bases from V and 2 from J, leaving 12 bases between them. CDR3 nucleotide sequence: TGTGCCAGCTCACCAATACAGGCGAGTAACACCGGGGAGCTGTTTTTT. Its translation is CASSPIQASNTGELFF.

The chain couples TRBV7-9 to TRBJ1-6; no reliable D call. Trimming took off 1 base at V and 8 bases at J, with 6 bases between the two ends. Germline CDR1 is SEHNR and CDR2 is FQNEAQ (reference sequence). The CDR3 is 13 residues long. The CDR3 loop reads CASSLVGDSPLHF. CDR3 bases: TGTGCCAGCAGCTTAGTAGGAGATTCACCCCTCCACTTT.

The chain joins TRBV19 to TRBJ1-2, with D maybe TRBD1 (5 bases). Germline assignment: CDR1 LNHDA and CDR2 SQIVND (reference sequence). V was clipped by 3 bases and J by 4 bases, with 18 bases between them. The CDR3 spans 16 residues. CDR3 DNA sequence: TGTGCCAGTAGTATCGGCTTTGACAGCCGATTCTATGGCTACACCTTC. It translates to CASSIGFDSRFYGYTF. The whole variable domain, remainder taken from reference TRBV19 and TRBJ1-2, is DGGITQSPKYLFRKEGQNVTLSCEQNLNHDAMYWYRQDPGQGLRLIYYSQIVNDFQKGDIAEGYSVSREKKESFPLTVTSAQKNPTAFYLCASSIGFDSRFYGYTFGSGTRLTVV.

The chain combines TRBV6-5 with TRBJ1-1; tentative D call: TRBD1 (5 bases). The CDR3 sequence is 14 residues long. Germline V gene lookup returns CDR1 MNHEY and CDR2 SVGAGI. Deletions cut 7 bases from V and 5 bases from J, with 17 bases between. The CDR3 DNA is TGTGCCAGCACCCAGGGAGGTCCAGGGACTGAAGCTTTCTTT. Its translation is CASTQGGPGTEAFF.

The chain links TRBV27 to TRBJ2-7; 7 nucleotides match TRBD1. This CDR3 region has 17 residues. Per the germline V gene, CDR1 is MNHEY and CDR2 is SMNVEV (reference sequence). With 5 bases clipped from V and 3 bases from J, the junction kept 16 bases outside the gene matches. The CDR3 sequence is CASSPRGPGQRNYEQYF. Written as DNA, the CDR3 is TGTGCCAGCAGTCCCAGAGGCCCGGGACAGCGAAACTACGAGCAGTACTTC.

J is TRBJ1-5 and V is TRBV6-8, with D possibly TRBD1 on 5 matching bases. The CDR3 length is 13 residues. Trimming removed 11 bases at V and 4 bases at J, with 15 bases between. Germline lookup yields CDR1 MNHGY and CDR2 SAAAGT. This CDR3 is CAPRSGRNQPQHF. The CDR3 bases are TGTGCCCCGAGGTCAGGGAGGAATCAGCCCCAGCATTTT.

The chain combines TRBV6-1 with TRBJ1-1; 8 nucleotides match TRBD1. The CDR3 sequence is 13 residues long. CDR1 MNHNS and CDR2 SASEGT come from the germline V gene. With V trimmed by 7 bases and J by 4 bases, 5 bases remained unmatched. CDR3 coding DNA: TGTGCCAGCACCGAGACAGGGGTCACTGAAGCTTTCTTT. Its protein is CASTETGVTEAFF.

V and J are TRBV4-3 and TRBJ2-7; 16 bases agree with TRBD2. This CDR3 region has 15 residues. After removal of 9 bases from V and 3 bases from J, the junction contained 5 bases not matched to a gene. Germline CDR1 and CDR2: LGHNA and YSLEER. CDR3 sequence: CARGGTSGRVYEQYF. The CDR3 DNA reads TGCGCCAGGGGGGGGACTAGCGGGAGGGTCTACGAGCAGTACTTC.

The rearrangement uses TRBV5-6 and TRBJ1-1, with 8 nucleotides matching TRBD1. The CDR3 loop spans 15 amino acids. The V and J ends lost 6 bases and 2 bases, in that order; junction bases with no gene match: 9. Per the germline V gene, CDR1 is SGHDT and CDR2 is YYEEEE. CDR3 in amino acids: CASNRRTGINTEAFF. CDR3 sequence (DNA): TGTGCCAGCAACCGTCGGACAGGGATAAACACTGAAGCTTTCTTT. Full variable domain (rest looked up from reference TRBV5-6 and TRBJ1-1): DAGVTQSPTHLIKTRGQQVTLRCSPKSGHDTVSWYQQALGQGPQFIFQYYEEEERQRGNFPDRFSGHQFPNYSSELNVNALLLGDSALYLCASNRRTGINTEAFFGQGTRLTVV.

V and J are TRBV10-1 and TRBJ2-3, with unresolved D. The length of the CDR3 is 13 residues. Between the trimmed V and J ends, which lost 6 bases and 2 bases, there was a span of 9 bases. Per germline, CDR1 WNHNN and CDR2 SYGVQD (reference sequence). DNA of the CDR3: TGCGCCAGCAGCAGCGAATACACAGATACGCAGTATTTT. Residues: CASSSEYTDTQYF.

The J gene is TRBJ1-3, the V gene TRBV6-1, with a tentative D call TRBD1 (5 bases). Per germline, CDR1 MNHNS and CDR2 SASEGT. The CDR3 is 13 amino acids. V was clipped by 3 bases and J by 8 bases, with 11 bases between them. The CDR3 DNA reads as TGTGCCAGCAGTGAGGCAGGGAGGGACACCATATATTTT. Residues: CASSEAGRDTIYF.

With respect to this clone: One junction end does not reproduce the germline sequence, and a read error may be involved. CDR3 sequence (DNA): TGTGCCAGCAGCACAAGCGTCTCCTACAATGAGCAGCTCTTC. Translation: CASSTSVSYNEQLF. The chain employs TRBV7-2 and TRBJ2-1; no clear D gene. Germline CDR1 reads SGHTA; CDR2 reads FQGNSA. The length of the CDR3 is 14 residues.

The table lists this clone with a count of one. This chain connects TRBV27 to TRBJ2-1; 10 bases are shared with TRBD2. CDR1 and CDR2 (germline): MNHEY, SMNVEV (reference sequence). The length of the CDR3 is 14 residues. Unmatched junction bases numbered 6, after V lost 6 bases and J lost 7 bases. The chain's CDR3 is CASRTSGSGNEQFF. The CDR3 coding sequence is TGTGCCAGCAGGACTAGCGGGTCAGGTAATGAGCAGTTCTTC.

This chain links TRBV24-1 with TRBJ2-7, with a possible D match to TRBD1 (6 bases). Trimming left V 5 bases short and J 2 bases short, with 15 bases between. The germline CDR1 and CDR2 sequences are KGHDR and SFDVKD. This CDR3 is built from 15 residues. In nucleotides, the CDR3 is TGTGCCACCAGTGGTAGACAGGCGCTTACCTACGAGCAGTACTTC. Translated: CATSGRQALTYEQYF.

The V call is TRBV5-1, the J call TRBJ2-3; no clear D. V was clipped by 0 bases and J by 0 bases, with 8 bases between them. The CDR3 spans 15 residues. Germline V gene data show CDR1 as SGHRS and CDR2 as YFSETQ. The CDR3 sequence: CASSLVGSSTDTQYF. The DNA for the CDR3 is TGCGCCAGCAGCTTGGTGGGCTCCAGCACAGATACGCAGTATTTT.

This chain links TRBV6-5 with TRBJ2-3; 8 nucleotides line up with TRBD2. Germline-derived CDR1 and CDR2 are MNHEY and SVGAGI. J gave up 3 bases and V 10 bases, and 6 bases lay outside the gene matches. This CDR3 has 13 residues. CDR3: CATRGGGTDTQYF. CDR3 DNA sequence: TGTGCCACCCGGGGCGGGGGGACAGATACGCAGTATTTT.

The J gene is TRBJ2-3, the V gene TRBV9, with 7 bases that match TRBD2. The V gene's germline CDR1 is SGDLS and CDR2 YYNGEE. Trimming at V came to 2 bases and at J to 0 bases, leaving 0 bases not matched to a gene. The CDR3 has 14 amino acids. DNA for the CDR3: TGTGCCAGCAGCGTTAGCGGGAGCACAGATACGCAGTATTTT. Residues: CASSVSGSTDTQYF.

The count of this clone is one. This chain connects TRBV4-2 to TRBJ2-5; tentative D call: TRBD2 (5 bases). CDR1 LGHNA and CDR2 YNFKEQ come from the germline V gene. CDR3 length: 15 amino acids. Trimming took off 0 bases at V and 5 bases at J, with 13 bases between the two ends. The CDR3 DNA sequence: TGTGCCAGCAGCCAAGATTTGGACTTGGGGGAGACCCAGTACTTC. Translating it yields CASSQDLDLGETQYF.

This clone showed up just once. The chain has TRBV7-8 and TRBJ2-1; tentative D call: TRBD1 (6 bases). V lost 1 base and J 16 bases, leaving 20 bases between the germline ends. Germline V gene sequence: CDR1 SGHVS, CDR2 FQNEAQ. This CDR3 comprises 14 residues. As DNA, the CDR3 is TGTGCCAGCAGCTTAGTCCTCCGAGGTCAGGGGCAATTCTTC. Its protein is CASSLVLRGQGQFF.